This T cell receptor (delta chain) was obtained from a study of gamma-delta T cells after stem cell transplantation. In this sample, this clone turned up a few times. The amino acid sequence in TCRdb belongs to a much larger clone and departs from this DNA's translation at residue 6, likely a sequencing read error; the sequence shown is translated from the DNA. TCRdb re-called the RT-PCR reads through CATT. The repertoire consists of fewer than 1,500 delta-chain clones, with 4.5% to 6% occurring once and the leading ten covering around half. Germline V lookup: CDR1 GEAIGNYY, CDR2 EKD. V was trimmed by 1 base and J by 0 bases, leaving 12 bases between them. The CDR3 loop spans 18 amino acids.

Sequencing was carried out using gamma-delta T cells. The chain links TRDV2 to TRDJ3; possibly TRDD1 or TRDD3 for D (5 bases each). This sequence originates from a human donor. It is not recorded whose cells these are; they may come from a transplant donor. The CDR3 DNA sequence: TGTGCCTGTGACACGGTTGGGGAAATCTCCTGGGACACCCGACAGATGTTTTTC. It translates to CACDTVGEISWDTRQMFF.